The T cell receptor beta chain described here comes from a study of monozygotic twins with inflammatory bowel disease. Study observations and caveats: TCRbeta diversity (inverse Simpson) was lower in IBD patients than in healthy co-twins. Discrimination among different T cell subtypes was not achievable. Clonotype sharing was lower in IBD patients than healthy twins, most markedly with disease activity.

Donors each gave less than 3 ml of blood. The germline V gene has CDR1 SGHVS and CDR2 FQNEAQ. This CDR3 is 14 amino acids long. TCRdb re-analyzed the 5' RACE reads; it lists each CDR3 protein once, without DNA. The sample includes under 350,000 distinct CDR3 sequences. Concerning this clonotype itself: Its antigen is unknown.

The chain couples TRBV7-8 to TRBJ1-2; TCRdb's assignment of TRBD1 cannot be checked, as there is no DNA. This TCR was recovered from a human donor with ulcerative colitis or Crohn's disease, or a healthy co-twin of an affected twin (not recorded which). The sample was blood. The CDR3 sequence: CASSSPGTGESYTF. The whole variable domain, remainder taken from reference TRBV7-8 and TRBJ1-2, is GAGVSQSPRYKVAKRGQDVALRCDPISGHVSLFWYQQALGQGPEFLTYFQNEAQLDKSGLPSDRFFAERPEGSVSTLKIQRTQQEDSAVYLCASSSPGTGESYTFGSGTRLTVV.